The 32 T cell receptor beta chains reported below all come from one sample, sequenced in a study of regulatory T cells in long-lasting Graves disease. Time point: newly diagnosed GD, antithyroid drugs for less than 3 months. The authors made the TCR library using RNA they extracted from PBMCs. Sequencing libraries for TCR beta were prepared with iRepertoire HTBI primers and Arm-PCR of CDR3 regions. TCRdb independently ran MiXCR on the multiplex PCR reads; one entry per CDR3 protein. The table includes 560,000 or so distinct CDR3 sequences, roughly a sixth detected once. This sample was also put to use in a study of T cells in Graves' hyperthyroidism and ophthalmopathy.

The source material was peripheral blood mononuclear cells (PBMCs), sampled at new diagnosis, from a patient treated with antithyroid drugs. The receptors here all came from a man aged 18 to 30 with Graves disease.

The rearrangement joins TRBV4-2 to TRBJ2-7; 10 bases line up with TRBD2. The CDR3 has 15 amino acids. The trim removed 4 bases at V and 6 bases at J, leaving 9 bases unmatched. Germline-derived CDR1 and CDR2 are LGHNA and YNFKEQ. The CDR3, as DNA: TGTGCCAGCAGCCTAGCGGGAGGTCGTGACCTCGAGCAGTACTTC. Encoded protein: CASSLAGGRDLEQYF.

This clonotype was detected ten times or more. The V and J genes are TRBV5-1 and TRBJ2-7, with a possible D match to TRBD2 (6 bases). In germline, CDR1 is SGHRS, CDR2 YFSETQ. V was cut by 4 bases and J by 1 base, with 18 bases left in between. This CDR3 region has 16 residues. CDR3 amino acids: CASSPDPRDFSYEQYF. The CDR3, as DNA: TGCGCCAGCAGCCCGGACCCCCGGGACTTTTCCTACGAGCAGTACTTC.

V and J are TRBV6-5 and TRBJ2-2, with 11 bases that match TRBD2. The V segment lost 3 bases and the J segment 2 bases; nucleotides outside the gene matches: 5. The CDR3 runs to 17 residues. Germline CDR1 and CDR2: MNHEY and SVGAGI. CDR3 protein: CASSYSGLAGNTGELFF. The CDR3 DNA follows: TGTGCCAGCAGTTATTCAGGACTAGCGGGCAACACCGGGGAGCTGTTTTTT.

In its sample, this clonotype was seen many times. J is TRBJ2-7 and V is TRBV12-3 or TRBV12-4; weak D call: TRBD1 (6 bases). CDR3 length: 14 residues. V shed 3 bases and J shed 3 bases, with 12 bases lying between them. CDR3 amino acids: CASSLMGASYEQYF. In nucleotides, the CDR3 is TGTGCCAGCAGTTTGATGGGGGCGAGCTACGAGCAGTACTTC.

In its sample, this clonotype was seen a few times. The CDR3 is CASSQQGALIYEQFF. CDR3 coding DNA: TGTGCCAGCAGTCAACAGGGGGCTTTGATTTATGAGCAGTTCTTC. The genes are TRBV7-3 and TRBJ2-1; TRBD1 matches at 9 bases. The CDR3 contains 15 residues. In germline, CDR1 is SGHTA, CDR2 FQGTGA. V lost 6 bases, J lost 8 bases, and 11 bases stayed unmatched.

This clonotype was recorded many times. This chain connects TRBV6-2 or TRBV6-3 to TRBJ2-5; 12 nucleotides line up with TRBD2. J lost 4 bases, V lost 6 bases, and 6 bases had no gene match. CDR1 and CDR2 (germline): MNHEY, SVGEGT. The length of the CDR3 is 15 residues. CDR3 in DNA: TGTGCCAGCAGCCGGACTAGCGGGACCCGAGAGACCCAGTACTTC. Protein: CASSRTSGTRETQYF.

The V and J genes are TRBV5-5 and TRBJ2-7; D tentatively fits TRBD1 or TRBD2 (6 bases each). V was trimmed by 3 bases and J by 2 bases, leaving 12 bases between them. Germline lookup yields CDR1 SGHKS and CDR2 YYEKEE (reference sequence). This CDR3 contains 14 residues. The CDR3 sequence: CASSWGDTTYEQYF. DNA for the CDR3: TGTGCCAGCAGCTGGGGGGACACAACCTACGAGCAGTACTTC. The variable domain in full, with the rest retrieved from reference TRBV5-5 and TRBJ2-7, is DAGVTQSPTHLIKTRGQQVTLRCSPISGHKSVSWYQQVLGQGPQFIFQYYEKEERGRGNFPDRFSARQFPNYSSELNVNALLLGDSALYLCASSWGDTTYEQYFGPGTRLTVT.

V and J are TRBV10-3 and TRBJ1-6, with 8 nucleotides matching TRBD1. The junction had 4 bases not matched to a gene; V was cut back by 2 bases and J by 7 bases. The CDR3 is 15 amino acids. CDR1 is ENHRY and CDR2 is SYGVKD in the germline V gene. In nucleotides, the CDR3 is TGTGCCATCAGTGAGGGGGACAGGAGGAATTCACCCCTCCACTTT. Protein product: CAISEGDRRNSPLHF.

This clonotype was recorded many times. The rearrangement joins TRBV5-1 to TRBJ1-1; D perhaps matches TRBD1 (6 bases). The V end lost 6 bases, the J end lost 4 bases, and 10 bases lay between the germline ends. The CDR3 totals 12 residues. The germline CDR1 and CDR2 sequences are SGHRS and YFSETQ. The CDR3 loop reads CASTRGGTEAFF. Written as DNA, the CDR3 is TGCGCCAGCACCAGGGGAGGCACTGAAGCTTTCTTT.

In its sample, this clonotype was seen a few times. The rearrangement links TRBV6-1 to TRBJ2-1; 7 bases fit TRBD2. Germline CDR1 MNHNS, CDR2 SASEGT. J was trimmed by 4 bases and V by 8 bases; bases with no gene match: 8. CDR3 size: 14 residues. The CDR3 coding sequence is TGTGCCAGCGACCGGGAGGAATATTACAATGAGCAGTTCTTC. It specifies CASDREEYYNEQFF.

This clonotype occurred once. The CDR3 region is CASSSPGSRYYGYTF. As DNA, the CDR3 is TGTGCCAGCAGCTCCCCCGGGTCGAGGTACTATGGCTACACCTTC. V gene TRBV7-9 combines with J gene TRBJ1-2; D unclear. V lost 4 bases and J 3 bases, leaving 15 bases between the germline ends. The CDR3 spans 15 residues. CDR1 SEHNR and CDR2 FQNEAQ come from the germline V gene (reference sequence).

This clonotype has only a few counts. The chain joins TRBV6-1 to TRBJ2-7; tentative D call: TRBD2 (6 bases). V was clipped by 0 bases and J by 2 bases, with 14 bases between them. The CDR3 loop spans 16 amino acids. CDR1 MNHNS and CDR2 SASEGT come from the germline V gene. DNA of the CDR3: TGTGCCAGCAGTGAAGCGGGACTTCCCCGAGCCTACGAGCAGTACTTC. Translating gives CASSEAGLPRAYEQYF.

This clonotype showed up many times. The chain joins TRBV10-3 to TRBJ2-1; D may correspond to TRBD1 or TRBD2 (6 bases each). CDR3 length equals 14 residues. V was trimmed by 3 bases and J by 9 bases, leaving 15 bases between them. Germline-derived CDR1 and CDR2 are ENHRY and SYGVKD. CDR3: CAISEQGWDCEQFF. The CDR3 region has the DNA TGTGCCATCAGTGAACAGGGATGGGACTGTGAGCAGTTCTTC.

This clonotype has just a few counts. The genes are TRBV30 and TRBJ1-1; TRBD1 matches 7 bases. This CDR3 comprises 13 residues. Trimming at V came to 2 bases and at J to 5 bases, leaving 5 bases not matched to a gene. Germline CDR1 GTSNPN, CDR2 SVGIG (reference sequence). CDR3: CAWSRGGPTEAFF. The CDR3 bases are TGTGCCTGGAGTCGAGGGGGCCCTACTGAAGCTTTCTTT.

A few counts support this clonotype. The genes are TRBV25-1 and TRBJ1-6; no reliable D call. The germline V and J ends were trimmed by 5 bases and 5 bases, with 16 bases remaining between them. Germline V lookup: CDR1 MGHDK, CDR2 SYGVNS. The CDR3 spans 16 residues. This chain's CDR3 is CASSPAGEGDNSPLHF. In nucleotides, the CDR3 is TGTGCCAGCAGTCCAGCCGGCGAGGGAGATAATTCACCCCTCCACTTT.

This clonotype has ten or more counts. This chain joins TRBV6-5 and TRBJ1-1; no definite D call. Trimming cost V 0 bases and J 1 base, with 15 bases left between them. The CDR3 is made up of 17 amino acids. Germline CDR1 is MNHEY and CDR2 is SVGAGI. The CDR3, as DNA: TGTGCCAGCAGTTACTCGATACGGCCACGAACGAACACTGAAGCTTTCTTT. It translates to CASSYSIRPRTNTEAFF.

This clonotype has a count of ten or more. CDR3 coding DNA: TGTGCCGTGTCCGGGACGGCCGTAAACATTCAGTACTTC. Translating gives CAVSGTAVNIQYF. The chain employs TRBV10-3 and TRBJ2-4; D possibly uses TRBD1 or TRBD2 (5 bases each). Trimming cost V 11 bases and J 6 bases, with 17 bases left between them. The germline V gene has CDR1 ENHRY and CDR2 SYGVKD. The length of the CDR3 is 13 residues.

This clonotype was detected only a few times. The genes are TRBV27 and TRBJ2-7, with D maybe TRBD1 (6 bases). From germline, CDR1 is MNHEY and CDR2 SMNVEV (reference sequence). The CDR3 spans 13 residues. The V end lost 7 bases, the J end lost 9 bases, and 19 bases lay between the germline ends. Here the CDR3 DNA reads TGTGCCAGCACCACGGGACCAGGGGACGGGCAGTACTTC. Residues: CASTTGPGDGQYF.

This clonotype was counted at least ten times. This chain connects TRBV2 to TRBJ2-7; 8 nucleotides agree with TRBD1. This CDR3 comprises 16 residues. Per the germline V gene, CDR1 is SNHLY and CDR2 is FYNNEI. V shed 6 bases and J 6 bases; nucleotides not matched to a gene: 16. The chain's CDR3 is CASSTLLGQVDGEQYF. In DNA form, the CDR3 reads TGTGCCAGCAGCACCTTATTGGGACAGGTGGACGGCGAGCAGTACTTC. Full variable domain (remainder filled in from reference TRBV2 and TRBJ2-7): EPEVTQTPSHQVTQMGQEVILRCVPISNHLYFYWYRQILGQKVEFLVSFYNNEISEKSEIFDDQFSVERPDGSNFTLKIRSTKLEDSAMYFCASSTLLGQVDGEQYFGPGTRLTVT.

This clonotype came up a few times. The V gene is TRBV7-9, the J gene TRBJ2-1; TRBD1 matches at 11 bases. The CDR3 has 14 residues. With V trimmed by 7 bases and J by 6 bases, 5 bases remained unmatched. Germline CDR1 is SEHNR and CDR2 is FQNEAQ (reference sequence). The CDR3 loop reads CASIPGTGGNEQFF. DNA of the CDR3: TGTGCCAGCATCCCAGGGACAGGGGGCAATGAGCAGTTCTTC.

The chain couples TRBV6-2 or TRBV6-3 to TRBJ2-2, with TRBD1 identical over 10 bases. This CDR3 comprises 16 residues. With V trimmed by 4 bases and J by 8 bases, 10 bases remained unmatched. Germline lookup yields CDR1 MNHEY and CDR2 SVGEGT. The CDR3: CASSFTGTGASGELFF. The CDR3 DNA reads TGTGCCAGCAGTTTCACCGGGACAGGGGCTAGTGGGGAGCTGTTTTTT.

Details on this clonotype: A much larger clone is a single base away; this may be a read error. J is TRBJ2-7 and V is TRBV2, with 7 bases identical to TRBD1. This CDR3 spans 13 amino acids. Unmatched junction bases numbered 5, after V lost 8 bases and J lost 1 base. CDR1 is SNHLY and CDR2 is FYNNEI in the germline V gene. The CDR3 region is CASLGQVSYEQYF. The CDR3 DNA is TGTGCCAGCCTCGGACAGGTTTCCTACGAGCAGTACTTC.

This clonotype was picked up a small number of times. The chain combines TRBV11-2 with TRBJ2-1, with 7 bases lining up with TRBD2. The CDR3 runs 15 residues. Per the germline V gene, CDR1 is SGHAT and CDR2 is FQNNGV. The junction had 5 bases not matched to a gene; V was cut back by 6 bases and J by 0 bases. This CDR3 reads CASSSSGISYNEQFF. For the CDR3, the DNA is TGTGCCAGCAGTTCCAGCGGGATCTCCTACAATGAGCAGTTCTTC.

This chain links TRBV6-1 with TRBJ1-2, with 9 bases matching TRBD1. Losses at the gene ends were 5 bases for V and 5 bases for J; bases not matched to a gene: 6. The CDR3 has 14 amino acids. The germline gives CDR1 MNHNS, CDR2 SASEGT. The CDR3 region has the DNA TGTGCCAGCAGTAACCCTGGACAGGGGTATGGCTACACCTTC. Translated: CASSNPGQGYGYTF.

Ten or more counts support this clonotype. The chain is built from TRBV28 and TRBJ1-2; 8 nucleotides agree with TRBD1. Germline CDR1 and CDR2: MDHEN and SYDVKM. J gave up 3 bases and V 3 bases, and 6 bases lay outside the gene matches. CDR3 length: 15 amino acids. The CDR3 sequence is CASSFQGANDYGYTF. CDR3 nucleotides: TGTGCCAGCAGTTTCCAGGGGGCGAATGACTATGGCTACACCTTC.

This clonotype was detected a few times. This chain connects TRBV5-6 to TRBJ1-1; 8 bases are a match to TRBD1. The length of the CDR3 is 15 residues. Unmatched junction bases numbered 6, after V lost 3 bases and J lost 2 bases. The germline CDR1 and CDR2 sequences are SGHDT and YYEEEE. In DNA, the CDR3 is TGTGCCAGCAGCTGGGGATCAGGGGGCAACACTGAAGCTTTCTTT. Translation gives CASSWGSGGNTEAFF.

In this sample, this clonotype turned up many times. The rearrangement links TRBV28 to TRBJ2-7, with 8 positions matching TRBD1. From germline, CDR1 is MDHEN and CDR2 SYDVKM. Losses at the gene ends were 6 bases for V and 4 bases for J; bases not matched to a gene: 11. The CDR3 runs 15 residues. As DNA, the CDR3 is TGTGCCAGCAGGACCCCCGGACAGGGATGGTACGAGCAGTACTTC. Its translation: CASRTPGQGWYEQYF.

The table lists this clonotype with many counts. This chain links TRBV6-1 with TRBJ2-1; 9 positions match TRBD2. V was pared by 0 bases and J by 2 bases, with 5 bases of the junction left unmatched. The CDR3 runs to 17 residues. In germline, CDR1 is MNHNS, CDR2 SASEGT. CDR3 protein: CASSEAHSGGPYNEQFF. The CDR3 bases are TGTGCCAGCAGTGAAGCGCATAGCGGGGGCCCCTACAATGAGCAGTTCTTC.

Ten or more counts support this clonotype. The genes are TRBV5-1 and TRBJ1-2; D is unresolved. CDR1 SGHRS and CDR2 YFSETQ come from the germline V gene. The CDR3 is 12 amino acids. Trimming cost V 0 bases and J 8 bases, with 8 bases left between them. CDR3 protein: CASSLVGGGYTF. CDR3 DNA sequence: TGCGCCAGCAGCTTGGTCGGAGGAGGCTACACCTTC.

This clonotype was counted between two and nine times. The chain is built from TRBV29-1 and TRBJ2-5; D not certain. Trimming left V 2 bases short and J 1 base short, with 14 bases between. Germline lookup yields CDR1 SQVTM and CDR2 ANQGSEA. The CDR3 totals 15 residues. As DNA, the CDR3 is TGCAGCGTTGAACCCTCCTTGACTCTCCAAGAGACCCAGTACTTC. This encodes CSVEPSLTLQETQYF.

This clonotype was seen a few times. This chain joins TRBV14 and TRBJ2-4; weak D call: TRBD1 (5 bases). CDR1 is SGHDN, CDR2 FVKESK, per germline. The CDR3 totals 14 residues. Between the trimmed V and J ends, which lost 3 bases and 8 bases, there was a span of 14 bases. CDR3 region: CASSQLGQGDIQYF. CDR3 DNA: TGTGCCAGCAGCCAGCTCGGACAAGGAGACATTCAGTACTTC. Filled out from reference TRBV14 and TRBJ2-4, the complete variable domain reads EAGVTQFPSHSVIEKGQTVTLRCDPISGHDNLYWYRRVMGKEIKFLLHFVKESKQDESGMPNNRFLAERTGGTYSTLKVQPAELEDSGVYFCASSQLGQGDIQYFGAGTRLSVL.

In this sample, this clonotype turned up many times. V usage is TRBV5-1 and J usage is TRBJ1-1; 10 nucleotides agree with TRBD1. V gave up 4 bases and J gave up 0 bases; unmatched junction bases: 6. This CDR3 has 16 residues. Germline loops: CDR1 SGHRS, CDR2 YFSETQ. CDR3 DNA: TGCGCCAGCAGCGCCGGGACAGGGGCATTGAACACTGAAGCTTTCTTT. This codes for CASSAGTGALNTEAFF.